In this sample, the clone carrying this T cell receptor beta chain turned up a few times. The entry originates in a study of T cells in localized non-small cell lung cancer. The sampled adjacent lung lay at least 2 cm from the tumor margin and showed no atypia. CDR1 and CDR2 (germline): MNHGY, SAAAGT. V dropped 5 bases and J dropped 1; count of bases not matched to a gene: 9. The CDR3 is 17 residues long. TCRdb's copy holds only in-frame clones and misses some; the assay was immunoSEQ multiplex PCR. The sample has about 920 clones; 24% are singletons. The specimen comprised normal lung tissue next to the tumor, sampled before any cancer treatment. The chain recombines TRBV6-8 with TRBJ2-2; 8 positions match TRBD2. This TCR was sampled from a man between 40 and 70 years old with stage I squamous cell lung carcinoma. This CDR3 is CASSPRGSGVNTGELFF. The DNA for the CDR3 is TGTGCCAGCAGTCCTCGGGGTAGCGGGGTGAACACCGGGGAGCTGTTTTTT.